The clone carrying this T cell receptor (beta chain) was counted ten times or more. What it recognizes is unknown. The data derive from a study of neurological immune-mediated disorders. Time point noted: longitudinal time-point 1 (baseline). Where libraries were unsorted, they were derived from 2 million PBMCs stored at -80 degrees C. Notes on the study in general: The greatest TCR clonal expansion appeared in HTLV-1-associated myelopathy and the smallest, falling below healthy controls, in multiple sclerosis. CDR3 amino acid sequences found in expanded clones were never shared across subjects, suggesting private repertoires in all groups.

Germline CDR1 is SGHTA and CDR2 is FQGTGA. V lost 4 bases to trimming and J lost 8 bases; unmatched junction nucleotides: 8. This CDR3 contains 14 residues. Using its own MiXCR run on the 5' RACE reads, TCRdb lists one record per CDR3 protein. Of some 54,000 distinct CDR3 sequences in the sample, about 10% were seen once. This receptor was identified in a male donor with HTLV-1-associated myelopathy (HAM/TSP). The chain employs TRBV7-3 and TRBJ1-2, with 9 bases matching TRBD1. The specimen sequenced was PBMCs. CDR3 nucleotide sequence: TGTGCCAGCAGCTCAACAGGGGGCGCAGGAGGCTACACCTTC. It codes for CASSSTGGAGGYTF.